A single sample is the source of the 23 T cell receptor beta chains below, sequenced in a study of CD4 and CD8 cells across lung adenocarcinoma regions. TCRdb reanalysed the PCR reads using MiXCR and keeps one entry per CDR3 protein. The data hold about 20,000 distinct CDR3 sequences, with roughly half observed a single time. The sequenced sample was CD8+ T cells from the center of a lung tumor. The receptors were sampled from a female donor with lung adenocarcinoma. The CD4 and CD8 labels of this study may be unreliable.

Note on this clonotype: The junction shows a germline mismatch at one end, possibly a read error. This chain uses TRBV4-1 with TRBJ2-3, with D possibly being TRBD1 (6 bases). Germline CDR1 reads MGHRA; CDR2 reads YSYEKL. CDR3 length: 17 amino acids. The CDR3 coding sequence is TGCGTCAGCAGCCAGGATCGAGGGGGAACTGTGCCAGAGACGCAGTATTTT. Translating gives CVSSQDRGGTVPETQYF.

The J gene is TRBJ2-4, the V gene TRBV25-1, with D perhaps given as TRBD1 or TRBD2 (5 bases each). The CDR3 loop spans 11 amino acids. Germline CDR1 and CDR2: MGHDK and SYGVNS. V was trimmed by 5 bases and J by 13 bases, leaving 12 bases between them. The CDR3, as DNA: TGTGCCAGCAGTCGGGGCAATGAGCAGTACTTC. This gives the protein CASSRGNEQYF.

The genes are TRBV27 and TRBJ1-1, with D uncertain. Per germline, CDR1 MNHEY and CDR2 SMNVEV (reference sequence). V dropped 2 bases and J dropped 1 base, with 8 bases sitting between them. The CDR3 length is 14 residues. The CDR3 is CASSLNPTNTEAFF. In nucleotides, the CDR3 is TGTGCCAGCAGTTTAAACCCGACGAACACTGAAGCTTTCTTT.

Worth noting for this clonotype: The junction departs from the called germline gene at one end, perhaps through a read error. V is TRBV7-7 and J is TRBJ2-5; D is perhaps TRBD1 (6 bases). Looked up from germline, CDR1 is SSHAT and CDR2 is FNYEAQ (reference sequence). CDR3 length equals 14 residues. CDR3 in DNA: TGTGCTAGCAGCCAGGGACACCACCAAGAGACCCAGTACTTC. Its protein product is CASSQGHHQETQYF.

V is TRBV6-4 and J is TRBJ2-1, with D possibly matching TRBD1 (5 bases). This CDR3 region has 14 residues. Looked up from germline, CDR1 is MRHNA and CDR2 is SNTAGT. The germline V and J ends were trimmed by 0 bases and 10 bases, with 13 bases remaining between them. The CDR3 region has the DNA TGTGCCAGCAGTGACTCGAGCAGGGCTTGGGAGCAGTTCTTC. Protein product: CASSDSSRAWEQFF.

The V call is TRBV6-1, the J call TRBJ2-3, with a possible D match to TRBD2 (6 bases). The last part of the DNA fits TRBJ2-5 better; the J call may be wrong. Per the germline V gene, CDR1 is MNHNS and CDR2 is SASEGT. The CDR3 has 15 residues. The CDR3 DNA follows: TGTGCCAGCACCACGGCAACGGGACTCGGAGAGACCCAGTACTTC. Protein product: CASTTATGLGETQYF.

The V and J genes are TRBV27 and TRBJ2-7, with D perhaps matching TRBD1 (6 bases). There are 13 residues in the CDR3. V was pared by 6 bases and J by 3 bases, with 12 bases between. Germline-derived CDR1 and CDR2 are MNHEY and SMNVEV (reference sequence). The CDR3 DNA reads as TGTGCCAGCAGCCCCTGGGGGCACTACGAGCAGTACTTC. Translated: CASSPWGHYEQYF.

This clonotype appeared many times. A much more abundant neighbour one base away suggests this may be a read error. The chain joins TRBV6-1 to TRBJ2-1; D gene ambiguous. Germline CDR1 is MNHNS and CDR2 is SASEGT. This CDR3 contains 14 residues. V was cut by 6 bases and J by 10 bases, with 19 bases left in between. This chain's CDR3 is CASRNRKIPYEQFF. CDR3 coding DNA: TGTGCCAGCAGGAATCGGAAGATCCCCTACGAGCAGTTCTTC.

This clonotype has a single count. V and J are TRBV10-1 and TRBJ2-5; D is possibly TRBD1 or TRBD2 (6 bases each). The CDR3 sequence is 14 residues long. Germline CDR1 and CDR2: WNHNN and SYGVQD (reference sequence). CDR3 coding DNA: TGCGCGGGGAACGGGGGCCGAGACCCAGAGACCCAGTACTTC. Translating gives CAGNGGRDPETQYF.

Comment on this clonotype: A clone one base away is much larger, so this may be a read error. The chain combines TRBV10-1 with TRBJ2-1; TRBD2 aligns across 9 bases. The V segment lost 3 bases and the J segment 13 bases; nucleotides outside the gene matches: 16. Germline-derived CDR1 and CDR2 are WNHNN and SYGVQD (reference sequence). The CDR3 extends over 16 amino acids. The CDR3 is CASSDLTSGTQETQFF. Written as DNA, the CDR3 is TGCGCCAGCAGTGATTTGACTAGCGGAACCCAAGAGACCCAGTTCTTC.

The chain employs TRBV6-5 and TRBJ2-2, with unresolved D. This CDR3 has 15 amino acids. V lost 5 bases to trimming and J lost 2 bases, with 12 bases between them. Germline V gene lookup returns CDR1 MNHEY and CDR2 SVGAGI. The CDR3, as DNA: TGTGCCAGCAGTACTTTTATTGAAAACACCGGGGAGCTGTTTTTT. It codes for CASSTFIENTGELFF.

A word on this clonotype: A much larger clone sits a single nucleotide away, making a read error possible. This chain connects TRBV10-3 to TRBJ2-1, with D unclear. The CDR3 is made up of 13 amino acids. Germline values: CDR1 ENHRY, CDR2 SYGVKD. V gave up 10 bases and J gave up 10 bases, with 20 bases separating them. The CDR3 region has the DNA TGTGCCACCAGCCCCCCTGGTTCCTACGAGCAGTTCTTC. Its translation is CATSPPGSYEQFF.

This clonotype is labeled medium-sized. The chain joins TRBV10-1 to TRBJ2-1; 8 bases are a match to TRBD2. V was pared by 4 bases and J by 5 bases, with 4 bases of the junction left unmatched. The germline gives CDR1 WNHNN, CDR2 SYGVQD (reference sequence). The CDR3 loop spans 14 amino acids. The CDR3 loop is CASSAAGVNNEQFF. CDR3 coding DNA: TGCGCCAGCAGTGCAGCGGGAGTAAACAATGAGCAGTTCTTC.

The chain has TRBV11-2 and TRBJ2-1; 15 bases line up with TRBD2. The J call may not be correct, given that the DNA end is closer to TRBJ2-7. Germline values: CDR1 SGHAT, CDR2 FQNNGV. This CDR3 spans 17 amino acids. The CDR3 nucleotides read TGTGCCAGCAGCTCTCCCGGGACTAGCGGGAGGACTTACGAGCAGTACTTC. As protein: CASSSPGTSGRTYEQYF.

Only one count was recorded for this clonotype. The V and J genes are TRBV7-3 and TRBJ2-3, with TRBD2 matching over 8 bases. Germline CDR1 SGHTA, CDR2 FQGTGA. The CDR3 sequence is 15 residues long. After removal of 2 bases from V and 3 bases from J, the junction contained 4 bases not matched to a gene. For the CDR3, the DNA is TGTGCCAGCAGCTTAGGGGCGGGAGGAACAGATACGCAGTATTTT. As protein: CASSLGAGGTDTQYF.

The genes are TRBV6-1 and TRBJ1-5; D ambiguous. CDR3 length equals 13 residues. Germline V CDR1 and CDR2: MNHNS, SASEGT. V lost 6 bases to trimming and J lost 10 bases, with 16 bases between them. CDR3 loop: CASSQADFIPQHF. The CDR3 DNA reads as TGTGCCAGCAGCCAAGCGGACTTCATCCCCCAGCATTTT.

The rearrangement uses TRBV6-4 and TRBJ1-6; tentative D call: TRBD1 (5 bases). The CDR3 contains 13 residues. Germline CDR1 reads MRHNA; CDR2 reads SNTAGT. V was pared by 3 bases and J by 8 bases, with 8 bases between. The chain's CDR3 is CASSESGDSPLHF. Written as DNA, the CDR3 is TGTGCCAGCAGTGAGTCGGGGGATTCACCCCTCCACTTT.

Points on this clonotype: A clone one base away is much larger, so this may be a read error. This CDR3 is missing its conserved last phenylalanine or tryptophan, likely due to a read error. The chain links TRBV27 to TRBJ2-6; D is uncertain. V lost 6 bases to trimming and J lost 4 bases, with 7 bases between them. Germline V gene data show CDR1 as MNHEY and CDR2 as SMNVEV (reference sequence). This CDR3 region has 13 residues. The CDR3 DNA follows: TGTGCCAGCAGCCTTTCAGGGGCCAACGTCCTGACTTTA. Translating gives CASSLSGANVLTL.

This clonotype has just a few counts. The rearrangement joins TRBV10-1 to TRBJ1-1; D not resolved. The CDR3 runs to 13 residues. Germline V gives CDR1 WNHNN, CDR2 SYGVQD (reference sequence). The V and J ends lost 3 bases and 3 bases respectively, with 8 bases between them. The CDR3 DNA is TGCGCCAGCAGTGAACACCGGGACACTGAAGCTTTCTTT. It specifies CASSEHRDTEAFF.

This clonotype was counted at least ten times. This rearrangement joins TRBV11-2 to TRBJ2-7, with TRBD1 as a possible D gene (6 bases). The CDR3 runs 14 residues. V shed 1 base and J shed 2 bases, with 9 bases lying between them. Per the germline V gene, CDR1 is SGHAT and CDR2 is FQNNGV. Here the CDR3 DNA reads TGTGCCAGCAGCTTAGTGGACAGCGCCTACGAGCAGTACTTC. Translation gives CASSLVDSAYEQYF.

The sample holds a few counts of this clonotype. V gene TRBV6-2 or TRBV6-3 combines with J gene TRBJ2-1; TRBD1 or TRBD2 may be the D gene (5 bases each). Looked up from germline, CDR1 is MNHEY and CDR2 is SVGEGT. This CDR3 has 14 residues. V shed 5 bases and J shed 7 bases, with 15 bases lying between them. The CDR3 DNA follows: TGTGCCAGCAGTCCCACGGGGCGGAGGAATGAGCAGTTCTTC. This gives the protein CASSPTGRRNEQFF.

In regard to this clonotype: A junction end diverges from the germline sequence, so it may reflect a read error. This sequence joins TRBV7-2 and TRBJ2-6; D is unclear. The CDR3 spans 13 residues. CDR1 is SGHTA and CDR2 is FQGNSA in the germline V gene. The CDR3 sequence is CATPSPRAYDQYF. CDR3 sequence (DNA): TGTGCCACCCCATCTCCCCGCGCCTACGACCAGTATTTC.

This sequence joins TRBV6-1 and TRBJ2-2; tentative D call: TRBD1 (6 bases). V was trimmed by 2 bases and J by 4 bases, leaving 14 bases between them. Per germline, CDR1 MNHNS and CDR2 SASEGT. The CDR3 runs 16 residues. CDR3 DNA sequence: TGTGCCAGCAGTGAAAGGCCAGGGGCGGTCACCGGGGAGCTGTTTTTT. Translating it yields CASSERPGAVTGELFF.